The 15 T cell receptor beta chains given below trace back to one sample, sequenced in a study of cytomegalovirus exposure and HLA in healthy donors. The PCR was carried out with 60 Vbeta primers and 13 Jbeta primers. Sequencing was performed with immunoSEQ multiplex PCR; in TCRdb, only in-frame clones are kept and a portion is missing. The sample shows 180,000 or so clones, about 79% of them seen only once. Source material: PBMCs. The receptors stem from a man aged 50 to 60 in good health and CMV-seropositive.

The CDR3 spells CASSVVGQGARNEQFF. The CDR3 nucleotides are TGTGCCAGCAGCGTAGTTGGGCAGGGGGCGCGGAATGAGCAGTTCTTC. The J gene is TRBJ2-1, the V gene TRBV9; 8 nucleotides match TRBD1. The germline V gene encodes CDR1 SGDLS and CDR2 YYNGEE. This CDR3 has 16 amino acids. J lost 7 bases, V lost 0 bases, and 9 bases had no gene match. The whole variable domain, filled in from reference TRBV9 and TRBJ2-1, reads DSGVTQTPKHLITATGQRVTLRCSPRSGDLSVYWYQQSLDQGLQFLIQYYNGEERAKGNILERFSAQQFPDLHSELNLSSLELGDSALYFCASSVVGQGARNEQFFGPGTRLTVL.

The CDR3 reads CASRLAGGEYEQFF. The CDR3 DNA follows: TGTGCCAGCAGACTGGCAGGGGGCGAATATGAGCAGTTCTTC. The chain has TRBV4-2 and TRBJ2-1; 8 positions agree with TRBD1. CDR1 and CDR2 from the germline V gene are LGHNA and YNFKEQ. The CDR3 is 14 amino acids. With V trimmed by 6 bases and J by 8 bases, 9 bases remained unmatched.

This clone appeared a few times. The chain joins TRBV7-8 to TRBJ1-1; 11 bases are a match to TRBD1. Unmatched junction bases numbered 12, after V lost 5 bases and J lost 4 bases. Germline V gene data show CDR1 as SGHVS and CDR2 as FQNEAQ. CDR3 length: 17 residues. Here the CDR3 reads CASSRGTGGMMGTEAFF. CDR3 in DNA: TGTGCCAGCAGCCGAGGGACAGGGGGTATGATGGGCACTGAAGCTTTCTTT.

The chain is built from TRBV13 and TRBJ2-1; 7 bases are shared with TRBD2. V shed 5 bases, J shed 4 bases, and the junction held 8 bases outside the gene matches. This CDR3 spans 15 amino acids. Germline CDR1 is PRHDT and CDR2 is FYEKMQ (reference sequence). The CDR3 DNA reads as TGTGCCAGCAGCCTTATGACGGGGGGATACAATGAGCAGTTCTTC. Amino acid sequence: CASSLMTGGYNEQFF.

The chain uses TRBV7-2 and TRBJ1-1, with D unclear. Trimming stripped 3 bases from V and 0 bases from J, with 11 bases between. The CDR3 has 15 residues. The germline V gene has CDR1 SGHTA and CDR2 FQGNSA. CDR3: CASSFPKEMNTEAFF. The CDR3 DNA is TGTGCCAGCAGCTTCCCGAAAGAGATGAACACTGAAGCTTTCTTT.

The chain employs TRBV30 and TRBJ2-7, with TRBD1 identical over 9 bases. Germline values: CDR1 GTSNPN, CDR2 SVGIG (reference sequence). The CDR3 is 15 amino acids. V gave up 3 bases and J gave up 2 bases; unmatched junction bases: 8. The CDR3 here is CAWRRSDRGPYEQYF. Written as DNA, the CDR3 is TGTGCCTGGAGGAGGTCGGACAGGGGACCCTACGAGCAGTACTTC.

This clone has more than one count but fewer than ten. The chain combines TRBV7-9 with TRBJ1-2, with TRBD1 identical over 7 bases. The CDR3 is 13 amino acids. The ends lost 0 bases at V and 6 bases at J; junction bases unmatched: 1. CDR1 is SEHNR, CDR2 FQNEAQ, per germline (reference sequence). CDR3 sequence reads: CASSLATGDGYTF. In DNA, the CDR3 is TGTGCCAGCAGCTTAGCTACAGGGGATGGCTACACCTTC. The full variable domain, its missing parts supplied by reference TRBV7-9 and TRBJ1-2, is DTGVSQNPRHKITKRGQNVTFRCDPISEHNRLYWYRQTLGQGPEFLTYFQNEAQLEKSRLLSDRFSAERPKGSFSTLEIQRTEQGDSAMYLCASSLATGDGYTFGSGTRLTVV.

CDR3 protein: CASSFRQALNQPQHF. The CDR3 region has the DNA TGTGCCAGCAGTTTTCGGCAGGCATTGAATCAGCCCCAGCATTTT. The rearrangement links TRBV28 to TRBJ1-5; no clear D gene. With 3 bases removed from V and 4 bases from J, the gap between germline ends came to 13 bases. This CDR3 region has 15 residues. Germline V gives CDR1 MDHEN, CDR2 SYDVKM.

V gene TRBV7-2 combines with J gene TRBJ2-5; TRBD2 matches 7 bases. Per germline, CDR1 SGHTA and CDR2 FQGNSA. V shed 3 bases and J 4 bases; nucleotides not matched to a gene: 2. The CDR3 is 13 amino acids. CDR3 sequence reads: CASSFGGRETQYF. The CDR3 DNA follows: TGTGCCAGCAGCTTCGGCGGGAGAGAGACCCAGTACTTC.

The chain carries TRBV4-1 and TRBJ1-1; the D gene is possibly TRBD1 (6 bases). Between the trimmed V and J ends, which lost 1 base and 1 base, there was a span of 16 bases. This CDR3 is 17 amino acids long. Germline V lookup: CDR1 MGHRA, CDR2 YSYEKL. CDR3 sequence: CASSQVTLGRGNTEAFF. CDR3 in DNA: TGCGCCAGCAGCCAAGTTACCCTGGGCAGGGGGAACACTGAAGCTTTCTTT.

This sequence joins TRBV4-2 and TRBJ2-3; the match to TRBD2 covers 10 bases. After removal of 2 bases from V and 4 bases from J, the junction contained 6 bases not matched to a gene. The CDR3 is made up of 16 amino acids. From germline, CDR1 is LGHNA and CDR2 YNFKEQ. For the CDR3, the DNA is TGTGCCAGCAGCCAAAGCGGGGGGGCCACGGCAGATACGCAGTATTTT. Amino acids: CASSQSGGATADTQYF.

This chain joins TRBV7-2 and TRBJ2-2, with 9 bases aligning to TRBD1. The CDR3 sequence is 15 residues long. CDR1 and CDR2 from the germline V gene are SGHTA and FQGNSA. The V gene end was trimmed by 3 bases and the J gene end by 5 bases; junction bases not matched to a gene: 4. The CDR3 spells CASSFRTGVTGELFF. The DNA of the CDR3 is TGTGCCAGCAGCTTCCGGACAGGGGTTACCGGGGAGCTGTTTTTT.

This chain joins TRBV5-1 and TRBJ2-7; D perhaps matches TRBD1 (5 bases). CDR1 is SGHRS and CDR2 is YFSETQ in the germline V gene. CDR3 length equals 14 residues. The V gene lost 1 base and the J gene lost 1 base, with 9 bases spanning the gap. The chain's CDR3 is CASSLSGPSYEQYF. The CDR3 bases are TGCGCCAGCAGCTTGTCAGGGCCTTCCTACGAGCAGTACTTC.

This chain uses TRBV27 with TRBJ2-7; 8 nucleotides match TRBD1. The CDR3 is 16 amino acids. Germline CDR1 is MNHEY and CDR2 is SMNVEV (reference sequence). Trimming removed 6 bases from V and 3 bases from J; junction bases left unmatched: 13. The CDR3 region has the DNA TGTGCCAGCAGCCATCAGGGGGCGCGACATATCTACGAGCAGTACTTC. Residues: CASSHQGARHIYEQYF.

The V and J genes are TRBV10-3 and TRBJ2-3; the D is unclear. The CDR3 runs to 16 residues. V was cut by 2 bases and J by 0 bases, with 12 bases left in between. Germline lookup yields CDR1 ENHRY and CDR2 SYGVKD. The CDR3 nucleotides read TGTGCCATCAGTGAGAGAAGCCGTGCTAGCACAGATACGCAGTATTTT. As protein: CAISERSRASTDTQYF.